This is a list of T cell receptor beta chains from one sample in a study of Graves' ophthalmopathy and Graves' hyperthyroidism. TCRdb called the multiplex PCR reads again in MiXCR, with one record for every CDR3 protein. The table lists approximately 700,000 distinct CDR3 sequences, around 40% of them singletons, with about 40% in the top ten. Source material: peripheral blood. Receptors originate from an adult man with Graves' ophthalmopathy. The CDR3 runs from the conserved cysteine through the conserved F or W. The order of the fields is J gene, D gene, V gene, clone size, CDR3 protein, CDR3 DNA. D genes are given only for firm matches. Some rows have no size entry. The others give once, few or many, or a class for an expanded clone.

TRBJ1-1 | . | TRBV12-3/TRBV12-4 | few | CASSLVVVGTEAFF | TGTGCCAGCAGTTTAGTGGTGGTGGGCACTGAAGCTTTCTTT
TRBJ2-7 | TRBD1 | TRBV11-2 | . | CASSSPWGDRKYEQYF | TGTGCCAGCAGCTCTCCGTGGGGGGACAGGAAATACGAGCAGTACTTC
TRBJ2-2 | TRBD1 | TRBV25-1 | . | CASSENQGARTGELFF | TGTGCCAGCAGTGAAAACCAGGGGGCAAGGACCGGGGAGCTGTTTTTT
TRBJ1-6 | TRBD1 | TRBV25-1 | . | CASSETGNQPLHF | TGTGCCAGCAGTGAGACAGGGAATCAGCCCCTCCACTTT
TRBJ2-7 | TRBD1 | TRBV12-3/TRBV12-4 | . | CASSPAGTGKGEQYF | TGTGCCAGCAGTCCCGCCGGGACAGGAAAGGGCGAGCAGTACTTC
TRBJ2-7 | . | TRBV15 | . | CATSRDRGSSSSYEQYF | TGTGCCACCAGCAGAGATCGTGGGAGCTCATCCTCCTACGAGCAGTACTTC
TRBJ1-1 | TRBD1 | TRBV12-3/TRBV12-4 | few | CASTGQGEETEAFF | TGTGCCAGCACCGGACAGGGAGAGGAAACTGAAGCTTTCTTT
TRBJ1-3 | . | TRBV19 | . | CASRLGPTIYF | TGTGCCAGTCGGCTCGGGCCCACCATATATTTT
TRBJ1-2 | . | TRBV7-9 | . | CASSLLERGPTF | TGCGCCAGCAGCTTGTTGGAGCGGGGGCCCACCTTC
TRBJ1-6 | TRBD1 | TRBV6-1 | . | CASSERQGGSPLHF | TGTGCCAGCAGTGAGAGGCAGGGGGGTTCACCCCTCCACTTT